The 3 T cell receptor beta chains in this list originate from one sample, sequenced in a study of naive and memory T cell subsets. TCR cDNA received a 3' ligated oligonucleotide that carried a UMI. Four PCR rounds used nested alpha and beta constant region primers plus the SP2 primer. TCRdb ran MiXCR on the 5' RACE reads and lists one entry per CDR3 protein. This sample has approximately 58,000 distinct CDR3 sequences, with under 8.5% found just once. Source of these receptors: a male donor in good health.

In its sample, this clonotype was seen many times. The rearrangement uses TRBV4-1 and TRBJ2-7, with a weak D call TRBD2 (5 bases). CDR1 and CDR2 (germline): MGHRA, YSYEKL. Trimming removed 0 bases at V and 4 bases at J, with 22 bases between. CDR3 length: 18 residues. CDR3 region: CASSQETVVRVPNYEQYF. The CDR3 nucleotides are TGCGCCAGCAGCCAAGAAACCGTGGTGAGGGTCCCTAATTACGAGCAGTACTTC.

This clonotype was seen repeatedly, ten times or more. The chain combines TRBV28 with TRBJ2-7; 7 positions agree with TRBD1. J gave up 5 bases and V 8 bases, and 3 bases lay outside the gene matches. This CDR3 is 11 amino acids long. CDR1 MDHEN and CDR2 SYDVKM come from the germline V gene. The CDR3 loop is CASGQGDEQYF. The CDR3 DNA sequence: TGTGCCAGCGGTCAGGGGGACGAGCAGTACTTC.

V usage is TRBV12-3 or TRBV12-4 and J usage is TRBJ1-2; 9 bases line up with TRBD1. The trim removed 6 bases at V and 4 bases at J, leaving 6 bases unmatched. This CDR3 is 14 amino acids long. CDR3 DNA sequence: TGTGCCAGCAGCCCGGACAGGGGCTTCTATGGCTACACCTTC. Encoded protein: CASSPDRGFYGYTF.